A single sample gave rise to the 2 T cell receptor beta chains below, sequenced in a study of CD8 T cells in Susac syndrome. Random hexamers primed reverse transcription of 0.5 to 1 ug RNA. Each CDR3 protein gets one entry after TCRdb re-called the immunoSEQ multiplex PCR reads with MiXCR. The sample holds roughly 130,000 distinct CDR3 sequences; about 96% are singletons and the top ten take 0.09% to 0.15%. Material: CD4+ T cells from PBMCs. Every receptor here comes from a human donor in good health.

J is TRBJ2-5 and V is TRBV7-2; TRBD1 aligns across 7 bases. V was clipped by 10 bases and J by 3 bases; unmatched bases: 5. Per germline, CDR1 SGHTA and CDR2 FQGNSA. CDR3 size: 12 residues. CDR3 nucleotides: TGTGCCACCCGACAGGGAAAAGAGACCCAGTACTTC. As protein: CATRQGKETQYF.

The rearrangement links TRBV24-1 to TRBJ2-1; TRBD2 might be the D (5 bases). Trimming stripped 1 base from V and 3 bases from J, with 6 bases between. Germline values: CDR1 KGHDR, CDR2 SFDVKD. The CDR3 loop spans 14 amino acids. CDR3 sequence (DNA): TGTGCCACCAGTGATTTTGGAGGCTACAATGAGCAGTTCTTC. Protein product: CATSDFGGYNEQFF.